This record concerns one T cell receptor beta chain sequence. Its matching antigen is unknown. In germline, CDR1 is SGHNT, CDR2 YENEEA. Trimming removed 5 bases from V and 0 bases from J, with 10 bases in between. This CDR3 has 14 amino acids. The source of the sample is a study of OX40 agonist ivuxolimab in advanced cancers. Study-wide points: Normalized T-cell clonal expansion was also low in some nonresponders.

Some clones are missing from TCRdb's copy, which holds only in-frame ones; the method was immunoSEQ multiplex PCR. This sample yields 80,000 or so clones, of which about nine tenths are seen a single time; about 1.8% belongs to the top ten. The sampling schedule covered blood at baseline, cycle 4 day 1, and cycle 7 day 1. Sample: CD4+ or CD8+ T cells sorted from blood, taken in a trial of the OX40 agonist ivuxolimab. The TCR was taken from an adult with an advanced solid tumor such as melanoma, head and neck, liver or kidney cancer. The chain joins TRBV11-3 to TRBJ1-1; D perhaps matches TRBD1 (6 bases). Here the CDR3 reads CASSTRTVNTEAFF. The DNA for the CDR3 is TGTGCCAGCAGCACCCGGACAGTGAACACTGAAGCTTTCTTT.